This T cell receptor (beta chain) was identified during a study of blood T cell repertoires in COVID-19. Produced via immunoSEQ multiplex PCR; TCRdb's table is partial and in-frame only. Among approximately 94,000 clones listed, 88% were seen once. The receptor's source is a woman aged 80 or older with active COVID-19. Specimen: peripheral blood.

The CDR3 DNA reads TGTGCCAGCAGCCGGGGGGAGAACACTGAAGCTTTCTTT. It specifies CASSRGENTEAFF. V gene TRBV7-9 combines with J gene TRBJ1-1, with D possibly matching TRBD1 (5 bases). This CDR3 contains 13 residues. With 5 bases removed from V and 1 base from J, the gap between germline ends came to 8 bases. The germline V gene has CDR1 SEHNR and CDR2 FQNEAQ (reference sequence).